This record covers a single T cell receptor beta chain. The V gene end was trimmed by 2 bases and the J gene end by 3 bases; junction bases not matched to a gene: 5. CDR1 is MDHEN, CDR2 SYDVKM, per germline. The CDR3 has 16 residues. Authors' data handling: Amplification of reference gene primers was used by the study to estimate nucleated cell counts. Repertoires were generated with immunoSEQ multiplex PCR, while TCRdb's copy carries only in-frame clones and drops some. V, J and clone size reflect that table, while D and trimming were determined from the DNA. The sample includes roughly 72,000 clones, 60% to 85% seen only once; the top ten take 5% to 5.5%. This sample is drawn from a study of blood T cell repertoires in COVID-19.

The source material was peripheral blood. This chain connects TRBV28 to TRBJ2-7; 12 nucleotides align to TRBD1. The sequence came from a woman of 80 years or more with active or convalescent COVID-19. The CDR3: CASSLGGTGGNYEQYF. DNA for the CDR3: TGTGCCAGCAGTTTAGGGGGGACAGGGGGCAACTACGAGCAGTACTTC.